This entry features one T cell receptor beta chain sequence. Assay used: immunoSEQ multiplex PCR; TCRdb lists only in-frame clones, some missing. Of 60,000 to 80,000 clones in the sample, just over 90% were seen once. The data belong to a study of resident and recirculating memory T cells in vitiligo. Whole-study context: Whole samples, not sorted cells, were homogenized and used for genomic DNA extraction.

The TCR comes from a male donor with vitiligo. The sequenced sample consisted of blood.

The CDR3 spells CASSLFGTATQETQYF. As DNA, the CDR3 is TGTGCCAGCAGTTTGTTCGGGACAGCTACACAAGAGACCCAGTACTTC. V is TRBV28 and J is TRBJ2-5; 7 nucleotides match TRBD1. The ends lost 3 bases at V and 2 bases at J; junction bases unmatched: 9. The CDR3 length is 16 residues. The germline gives CDR1 MDHEN, CDR2 SYDVKM.